The source of this TCR beta chain is a study of cytomegalovirus exposure and HLA in healthy donors. General study findings and limits: CMV antigen specificity was confirmed in vitro for a few CMV-associated chains. Associated with cytomegalovirus, according to the listing, were 170 or so TCR beta chains. Most TCR beta V segments were productive about 90% or about 30% of the time in an earlier analysis.

Both 60 Vbeta primers and 13 Jbeta primers went into the PCR. Some clones are missing from TCRdb's copy, which holds only in-frame ones; the method was immunoSEQ multiplex PCR. The table has fewer than 120,000 clones, more than 65% seen once. V lost 0 bases to trimming and J lost 7 bases; unmatched junction nucleotides: 14. Germline V lookup: CDR1 SGDLS, CDR2 YYNGEE. This CDR3 has 18 residues. Regarding this clone: The antigen remains undetermined.

The sample consisted of PBMCs. This TCR was sampled from a man aged 30-40 years in good health and CMV-seropositive. The chain has TRBV9 and TRBJ2-1; 9 nucleotides line up with TRBD2. CDR3 DNA: TGTGCCAGCAGCGTAGCCCCACCCCCAGCGGGGGGCATTAATGAGCAGTTCTTC. This gives the protein CASSVAPPPAGGINEQFF.